This T cell receptor beta chain was sequenced during a study of Ad26.COV2.S vaccination and SARS-CoV-2 variants. Turning to the study itself: By the intramuscular route, Ad26.COV2.S was given once, or twice 56 days apart.

V was pared by 5 bases and J by 1 base, with 7 bases of the junction left unmatched. Germline V CDR1 and CDR2: SGHVS, FQNEAQ. CDR3 length equals 15 residues. Clones were sequenced by immunoSEQ multiplex PCR, and TCRdb holds only the in-frame ones, with some missing. The table includes around 300,000 clones, 75% to 90% detected once. This clone was observed once. Antigen unknown. General study findings and limits: Compared with placebo recipients, vaccine recipients had higher spike-specific TCR breadth.

Treatment defined: around 19 received Ad26.COV2.S at low or high dose, single or two shots; about 5 received placebo; per-sample allocation not given. Sample collection was performed on day 63 after the first vaccine or placebo injection. Here the sequenced sample was peripheral blood, taken in a trial of Ad26.COV2.S vaccine versus placebo. This TCR was recovered from a person between 18 and 65 years old who received the Ad26.COV2.S COVID-19 vaccine or a placebo. The chain recombines TRBV7-8 with TRBJ1-1; TRBD1 matches at 7 bases. In DNA form, the CDR3 reads TGTGCCAGCAGCCCGCAGGGGGGAACGAACACTGAAGCTTTCTTT. As protein: CASSPQGGTNTEAFF. The variable domain in full, completed from reference TRBV7-8 and TRBJ1-1, reads GAGVSQSPRYKVAKRGQDVALRCDPISGHVSLFWYQQALGQGPEFLTYFQNEAQLDKSGLPSDRFFAERPEGSVSTLKIQRTQQEDSAVYLCASSPQGGTNTEAFFGQGTRLTVV.